The rows below give T cell receptor beta chains drawn from one sample of a study of T-cell memory formation after mild COVID-19. TCRdb reprocessed the 5' RACE reads via MiXCR and lists one record per CDR3 protein. The data hold just over 400,000 distinct CDR3 sequences, with 20% to 25% observed a single time. Source material: PBMCs or a T cell subset sorted from them (not recorded which). Receptor source: an adult woman who had mild COVID-19 (a few samples of this study predate the infection). Cell type and time point are not known. CDR3s include the opening cysteine and the closing phenylalanine or tryptophan. The D gene is left open where the match is weak. Expanded clones get a size class; other rows say once, few or many, or leave the size out.

DNA: TGCGCCAGCAGCCAAGATAGTGGGACTAGCGGGAGGCCTGACACCGGGGAGCTGTTTTTT
CDR3: CASSQDSGTSGRPDTGELFF
J: TRBJ2-2
V: TRBV4-1
size: few
D: TRBD2

DNA: TGTGCCACCAGCCAGAGAAACTCTCGCACAGATACGCAGTATTTT
CDR3: CATSQRNSRTDTQYF
J: TRBJ2-3
V: TRBV15
size: few
D: NA

DNA: TGTGCCAGCAGCCTAAACCCGGACAGGGCCGTTGAGCAGTACTTC
CDR3: CASSLNPDRAVEQYF
J: TRBJ2-7
V: TRBV9
size: few
D: TRBD1

DNA: TGTGCCACCAGCAGTGGGGCTCGACTTGGCAATGAGCAGTTCTTC
CDR3: CATSSGARLGNEQFF
J: TRBJ2-1
V: TRBV15
size: NA
D: NA

DNA: TGTGCCAGCAACAGGGCCTCTCCCGTGGGATATCTATACAATGAGCAGTTCTTC
CDR3: CASNRASPVGYLYNEQFF
J: TRBJ2-1
V: TRBV6-1
size: NA
D: NA

DNA: TGTGCCAGCAGCCAGGCTAGCGGGAGTATCGGCAAAAACATTCAGTACTTC
CDR3: CASSQASGSIGKNIQYF
J: TRBJ2-4
V: TRBV3-1
size: NA
D: TRBD2

DNA: TGCGCCAGCAGCCCGGACAGGTTCGGCGAGCAGTACTTC
CDR3: CASSPDRFGEQYF
J: TRBJ2-7
V: TRBV5-1
size: NA
D: TRBD1

DNA: TGTGCCACCGGGCGACAGGGAACGAACGAGCAGTACTTC
CDR3: CATGRQGTNEQYF
J: TRBJ2-7
V: TRBV24-1
size: NA
D: TRBD1

DNA: TGTGCCAGCAGCCTATATACGGGCCTTCATCAGCCCCAGCATTTT
CDR3: CASSLYTGLHQPQHF
J: TRBJ1-5
V: TRBV12-3/TRBV12-4
size: few
D: NA

DNA: TGCAGTGCTACGGACAGGGGGCAAACCATCACAGATACGCAGTATTTT
CDR3: CSATDRGQTITDTQYF
J: TRBJ2-3
V: TRBV20-1
size: NA
D: TRBD1

DNA: TGTGCCAGCACCATTACTCACAGGGCTCTGGGAAACACCATATATTTT
CDR3: CASTITHRALGNTIYF
J: TRBJ1-3
V: TRBV6-5
size: once
D: NA

DNA: TGCGCCAGCACCTCGGGGGACCGGAACACTGAAGCTTTCTTT
CDR3: CASTSGDRNTEAFF
J: TRBJ1-1
V: TRBV5-1
size: few
D: NA

DNA: TGTGCCAGCAGCCCCCGGGACACCTCTATTCTAGGTGGCTACACCTTC
CDR3: CASSPRDTSILGGYTF
J: TRBJ1-2
V: TRBV5-6
size: NA
D: NA

DNA: TGTGCCAGCAGCAAGCCGGGGACAGGGGGCTTCGATGAGCAGTTCTTC
CDR3: CASSKPGTGGFDEQFF
J: TRBJ2-1
V: TRBV6-2/TRBV6-3
size: NA
D: TRBD1

DNA: TGTGCCAGCAGCTTGCCCCGGGAGGGCCCCAACTTC
CDR3: CASSLPREGPNF
J: TRBJ2-4
V: TRBV5-5
size: NA
D: TRBD2

DNA: TGTGCCACCAGCCCTCGTCAGGCCCTCGGCGGCTACACCTTC
CDR3: CATSPRQALGGYTF
J: TRBJ1-2
V: TRBV15
size: NA
D: NA

DNA: TGCAGCGCAAGGACAGGGGGGAACTATGGCTACACCTTC
CDR3: CSARTGGNYGYTF
J: TRBJ1-2
V: TRBV29-1
size: few
D: TRBD1

DNA: TGCAGTGCTAGAGAGGGAGGACAGGGGGGATATCGCTACACCTTC
CDR3: CSAREGGQGGYRYTF
J: TRBJ1-2
V: TRBV20-1
size: NA
D: TRBD1

DNA: TGCGCCAGCAGCCTCGCATCTCTCAATGAGCAGTTCTTC
CDR3: CASSLASLNEQFF
J: TRBJ2-1
V: TRBV4-1
size: NA
D: NA

DNA: TGTGCCAGTTCCCCCAACAGGGCGGGGGCAGATACGCAGTATTTT
CDR3: CASSPNRAGADTQYF
J: TRBJ2-3
V: TRBV12-3/TRBV12-4
size: NA
D: NA

DNA: TGTGCCACCAGCCCCCACAGCGGGGTCGTACAGACTGAGCAGTTCTTC
CDR3: CATSPHSGVVQTEQFF
J: TRBJ2-1
V: TRBV15
size: few
D: TRBD2

DNA: TGCGCCAGCAGCCAAACAGGGATCCCCTCCTACGAGCAGTACTTC
CDR3: CASSQTGIPSYEQYF
J: TRBJ2-7
V: TRBV4-3
size: many
D: NA

DNA: TGTGCCACCAGCAGAGTTGAGAGGGCAAGCACAGATACGCAGTATTTT
CDR3: CATSRVERASTDTQYF
J: TRBJ2-3
V: TRBV15
size: NA
D: NA

DNA: TGTGCCAGCAGCTTAGGGCCGATGCCTGACGAGCAGTACTTC
CDR3: CASSLGPMPDEQYF
J: TRBJ2-7
V: TRBV7-3
size: NA
D: NA

DNA: TGTGCCAGCAGCCGGGACAGGGTCTTCTACGAGCAGTACTTC
CDR3: CASSRDRVFYEQYF
J: TRBJ2-7
V: TRBV6-5
size: NA
D: TRBD1

DNA: TGTGCCAGCAGCCAAGAGGTCCAGGGGAAGGAAAAACTGTTTTTT
CDR3: CASSQEVQGKEKLFF
J: TRBJ1-4
V: TRBV3-1
size: few
D: NA

DNA: TGCAGTGCTAGAGTGGGTGGGGGGCTCGGGAGCAATCAGCCCCAGCATTTT
CDR3: CSARVGGGLGSNQPQHF
J: TRBJ1-5
V: TRBV20-1
size: NA
D: NA

DNA: TGTGCCAGCAGCGCCGGGACAGAATCGGACTACGAGCAGTACTTC
CDR3: CASSAGTESDYEQYF
J: TRBJ2-7
V: TRBV2
size: once
D: TRBD1

DNA: TGTGCCAGCAGTTCCACGAGCTCCTACGAGCAGTACTTC
CDR3: CASSSTSSYEQYF
J: TRBJ2-7
V: TRBV12-3/TRBV12-4
size: NA
D: NA

DNA: TGTGCCAGCAGCTTAAGTTACGGAGACTACGAGCAGTACTTC
CDR3: CASSLSYGDYEQYF
J: TRBJ2-7
V: TRBV11-2
size: NA
D: NA

DNA: TGTGCCAGCAGTTTGTTAACAGGGACTGAAGCTTTCTTT
CDR3: CASSLLTGTEAFF
J: TRBJ1-1
V: TRBV27
size: NA
D: NA

DNA: TGTGCCAGCAGTGAAGCGGGCGGTGGGAGGGGGAACATTCAGTACTTC
CDR3: CASSEAGGGRGNIQYF
J: TRBJ2-4
V: TRBV6-1
size: NA
D: NA